The 14 T cell receptor beta chains below come from one sample, sequenced in a study of shared clonotypes between healthy human individuals. Method: immunoSEQ multiplex PCR; TCRdb's copy keeps in-frame clones and lacks some. Found here are about 2 million clones, roughly 94% of them singletons; the top ten hold 0.1% to 0.15%. The sample comprised naive CD4+ T cells sorted from blood. The subset: CD45RA+ positively selected. These TCRs come from a young man in good health.

J is TRBJ2-1 and V is TRBV10-3; the match to TRBD2 covers 8 bases. With 11 bases clipped from V and 7 bases from J, the junction kept 10 bases outside the gene matches. The CDR3 totals 13 residues. CDR1 and CDR2 (germline): ENHRY, SYGVKD. CDR3 nucleotide sequence: TGTGCCTCCCGGCTGGGCGGGGGGAATGAGCAGTTCTTC. Its protein product is CASRLGGGNEQFF.

The chain has TRBV5-4 and TRBJ1-3; D gene ambiguous. Trimming cost V 4 bases and J 0 bases, with 11 bases left between them. This CDR3 region has 15 residues. Germline lookup yields CDR1 SGHNT and CDR2 YYREEE (reference sequence). In DNA, the CDR3 is TGTGCCAGCAGCACGGACGGAAGCTCTGGAAACACCATATATTTT. It translates to CASSTDGSSGNTIYF.

The CDR3 region is CAWSVQHQGTEAFF. CDR3 nucleotide sequence: TGTGCCTGGAGTGTACAACATCAGGGCACTGAAGCTTTCTTT. The J gene is TRBJ1-1, the V gene TRBV30, with D possibly being TRBD1 (5 bases). Trimming removed 0 bases at V and 4 bases at J, with 12 bases between. CDR3 length equals 14 residues. Germline values: CDR1 GTSNPN, CDR2 SVGIG (reference sequence).

This sequence joins TRBV4-1 and TRBJ2-7; 7 nucleotides line up with TRBD2. With V trimmed by 6 bases and J by 0 bases, 8 bases remained unmatched. The germline gives CDR1 MGHRA, CDR2 YSYEKL. The CDR3 runs 15 residues. The DNA for the CDR3 is TGCGCCAGCAGTCAACTAGCGCTGAGCTCCTACGAGCAGTACTTC. Residues: CASSQLALSSYEQYF.

This clone was detected only a few times. Other DNA variants within this sample encode the same CDR3. The chain links TRBV6-6 to TRBJ2-7, with D unresolved. This CDR3 has 12 amino acids. Germline loops: CDR1 MNHNY, CDR2 SVGAGI (reference sequence). Trimming stripped 0 bases from V and 4 bases from J, with 4 bases between. The DNA of the CDR3 is TGTGCCAGCAGTTACTCGAAGTACGAGCAGTACTTC. Translated, it gives CASSYSKYEQYF.

For this clone: Other DNA sequences in the same sample also yield this CDR3. V gene TRBV28 combines with J gene TRBJ1-1; no firm D call. V was shortened by 9 bases and J by 3 bases, with 8 bases between the two germline ends. CDR3 length: 11 residues. Looked up from germline, CDR1 is MDHEN and CDR2 is SYDVKM. CDR3 amino acids: CASRAHTEAFF. CDR3 bases: TGTGCCAGTAGGGCTCACACTGAAGCTTTCTTT.

The chain couples TRBV6-6 to TRBJ1-1, with 10 nucleotides matching TRBD1. V shed 5 bases, J shed 9 bases, and the junction held 9 bases outside the gene matches. The germline gives CDR1 MNHNY, CDR2 SVGAGI (reference sequence). The CDR3 consists of 14 residues. The CDR3: CASSRGTGAYKAFF. CDR3 in DNA: TGTGCCAGCAGTCGTGGGACAGGGGCTTACAAAGCTTTCTTT.

This clone was counted once. The rearrangement links TRBV4-1 to TRBJ2-5; TRBD2 agrees at 9 bases. Germline V lookup: CDR1 MGHRA, CDR2 YSYEKL. V was pared by 1 base and J by 3 bases, with 6 bases of the junction left unmatched. The CDR3 runs 16 residues. The CDR3 sequence is CASSQAGASGEETQYF. The DNA for the CDR3 is TGCGCCAGCAGCCAAGCGGGGGCTAGCGGGGAAGAGACCCAGTACTTC.

The genes are TRBV27 and TRBJ1-1; D possibly corresponds to TRBD1 (5 bases). With 2 bases removed from V and 1 base from J, the gap between germline ends came to 11 bases. The CDR3 consists of 15 residues. The V gene's germline CDR1 is MNHEY and CDR2 SMNVEV (reference sequence). In nucleotides, the CDR3 is TGTGCCAGCAGTTTAGGCCGGGGGAAGAACACTGAAGCTTTCTTT. Its translation: CASSLGRGKNTEAFF.

This chain joins TRBV7-9 and TRBJ1-2, with D perhaps matching TRBD1 (5 bases). Germline CDR1 is SEHNR and CDR2 is FQNEAQ (reference sequence). This CDR3 has 13 residues. Trimming pared 6 bases from V and 1 base from J, leaving 9 bases between. In DNA, the CDR3 is TGTGCCAGCAGTCGACAGATTAACTATGGCTACACCTTC. This encodes CASSRQINYGYTF.

The chain is built from TRBV2 and TRBJ2-1; D possibly corresponds to TRBD2 (5 bases). In germline, CDR1 is SNHLY, CDR2 FYNNEI. The V end lost 11 bases, the J end lost 8 bases, and 25 bases lay between the germline ends. CDR3 length: 15 residues. The CDR3 protein is CAGSAGGDKGDEQFF. CDR3 coding DNA: TGTGCCGGTTCAGCAGGTGGAGATAAGGGAGATGAGCAGTTCTTC. The complete variable domain, with remaining parts taken from reference TRBV2 and TRBJ2-1, reads EPEVTQTPSHQVTQMGQEVILRCVPISNHLYFYWYRQILGQKVEFLVSFYNNEISEKSEIFDDQFSVERPDGSNFTLKIRSTKLEDSAMYFCAGSAGGDKGDEQFFGPGTRLTVL.

V and J are TRBV10-3 and TRBJ1-1, with 10 bases matching TRBD1. With V trimmed by 6 bases and J by 0 bases, 4 bases remained unmatched. The CDR3 totals 15 residues. The V gene's germline CDR1 is ENHRY and CDR2 SYGVKD. DNA of the CDR3: TGTGCCATCAGCTTGACAGGGGGCTTGAACACTGAAGCTTTCTTT. This translates into CAISLTGGLNTEAFF.

V usage is TRBV9 and J usage is TRBJ1-4; a possible D gene is TRBD1 (6 bases). Germline V gives CDR1 SGDLS, CDR2 YYNGEE. The CDR3 loop spans 15 amino acids. V was pared by 0 bases and J by 4 bases, with 10 bases between. The CDR3 reads CASSVEGVYNEKLFF. The DNA of the CDR3 is TGTGCCAGCAGCGTAGAGGGGGTTTATAATGAAAAACTGTTTTTT.

V and J are TRBV29-1 and TRBJ1-2, with a possible D match to TRBD1 (5 bases). This CDR3 spans 12 amino acids. Trimming cost V 6 bases and J 4 bases, with 12 bases left between them. The germline gives CDR1 SQVTM, CDR2 ANQGSEA. The CDR3 reads CSVTGTIYGYTF. In DNA, the CDR3 is TGCAGCGTAACCGGGACCATCTATGGCTACACCTTC.